Listed below are T cell receptor beta chains from one sample, sequenced in a study of OX40 agonist ivuxolimab in advanced cancers. Repertoires were generated with immunoSEQ multiplex PCR, while TCRdb's copy carries only in-frame clones and drops some. Of 100,000 to 110,000 clones listed, about 91% are singletons. The sample here was CD4+ or CD8+ T cells sorted from blood, taken in a trial of the OX40 agonist ivuxolimab. The receptors derive from an adult with an advanced solid tumor such as melanoma, head and neck, liver or kidney cancer. CDR3s include the opening cysteine and the closing phenylalanine or tryptophan. D genes are given only for firm matches. A clone size is listed for some rows: how often the clone was seen (once, few, many), or a class if it is expanded.

d_gene	abundance	v_gene	j_gene	CDR3aa	CDR3nt
NA	NA	TRBV4-3	TRBJ2-2	CASSHWDRDTGELFF	TGCGCCAGCAGCCATTGGGACCGCGACACCGGGGAGCTGTTTTTT
TRBD1	NA	TRBV28	TRBJ1-4	CASSLQGATNEKLFF	TGTGCCAGCAGCCTTCAGGGGGCAACTAATGAAAAACTGTTTTTT
NA	NA	TRBV28	TRBJ1-5	CASSSPLNQPQHF	TGTGCCAGCAGTTCCCCCTTAAATCAGCCCCAGCATTTT
NA	NA	TRBV6-5	TRBJ2-7	CASSYEGAEQYF	TGTGCCAGCAGTTACGAGGGAGCCGAGCAGTACTTC
NA	NA	TRBV19	TRBJ2-5	CASSITERYQETQYF	TGTGCCAGTAGTATTACGGAGCGTTACCAAGAGACCCAGTACTTC
NA	NA	TRBV19	TRBJ2-3	CASSSAITQYF	TGTGCCAGTAGTAGTGCGATTACGCAGTATTTT
NA	NA	TRBV18	TRBJ1-1	CASSPFPGGNTEAFF	TGTGCCAGCTCACCATTTCCCGGGGGGAACACTGAAGCTTTCTTT
NA	NA	TRBV19	TRBJ1-2	CASSSSSLTNYGYTF	TGTGCCAGTAGTTCCTCGTCTCTAACTAACTATGGCTACACCTTC
NA	NA	TRBV7-2	TRBJ2-7	CASSWNGDEQYF	TGTGCCAGCAGCTGGAACGGGGACGAGCAGTACTTC
TRBD1	NA	TRBV7-2	TRBJ2-3	CASSLDGSTDRGTEYF	TGTGCCAGCAGCTTAGACGGCAGCACGGACAGGGGAACGGAGTATTTT
NA	few	TRBV2	TRBJ2-4	CASSERALAKNIQYF	TGTGCCAGCAGCGAGCGGGCTCTAGCCAAAAACATTCAGTACTTC
NA	NA	TRBV4-3	TRBJ2-7	CASSQPIGGVPVYEQYF	TGCGCCAGCAGCCAACCAATCGGTGGGGTACCGGTCTACGAGCAGTACTTC
NA	NA	TRBV7-9	TRBJ2-7	CASSPPGTPYEQYF	TGTGCCAGCAGTCCCCCGGGGACCCCCTACGAGCAGTACTTC
NA	NA	TRBV5-6	TRBJ2-1	CASGLGRPYNEQFF	TGTGCCAGCGGTCTCGGGAGACCCTACAATGAGCAGTTCTTC
TRBD1	once	TRBV5-1	TRBJ1-5	CASSTLPPDRGNQPQHF	TGCGCCAGCAGCACCCTTCCCCCGGACAGGGGGAATCAGCCCCAGCATTTT
TRBD2	NA	TRBV7-2	TRBJ2-7	CASSLVSAGASYEQYF	TGTGCCAGCAGCTTAGTGTCGGCGGGAGCTTCCTACGAGCAGTACTTC
NA	NA	TRBV5-1	TRBJ1-1	CASSLGPAKRNTEAFF	TGCGCCAGCAGCTTGGGGCCAGCCAAGCGGAACACTGAAGCTTTCTTT
TRBD1	NA	TRBV7-2	TRBJ2-7	CASSLGSQGSLEQYF	TGTGCCAGCAGCTTAGGATCACAGGGGAGCCTCGAGCAGTACTTC
TRBD1	once	TRBV5-1	TRBJ2-5	CASRQDRIQETQYF	TGCGCCAGCAGACAGGACAGGATTCAAGAGACCCAGTACTTC
TRBD2	NA	TRBV28	TRBJ2-7	CASSLWGKTSAKPYEQYF	TGTGCCAGCAGTTTATGGGGCAAGACTAGCGCTAAGCCCTACGAGCAGTACTTC
NA	NA	TRBV4-1	TRBJ1-2	CASSQAQGSYGYTF	TGCGCCAGCAGCCAAGCCCAGGGGAGCTATGGCTACACCTTC
NA	NA	TRBV7-3	TRBJ2-2	CASSSSGGTNTGELFF	TGTGCCAGCAGCTCATCCGGCGGGACTAACACCGGGGAGCTGTTTTTT
TRBD1	NA	TRBV4-2	TRBJ1-2	CASSQDRDRGRFYGYTF	TGTGCCAGCAGCCAAGATCGGGACAGGGGGCGCTTCTATGGCTACACCTTC
NA	NA	TRBV9	TRBJ2-7	CASSGASLGDEQYF	TGTGCCAGCAGCGGGGCCTCTTTAGGGGACGAGCAGTACTTC
NA	NA	TRBV5-6	TRBJ1-2	CASTPRWGTYGYTF	TGTGCCAGCACCCCTAGGTGGGGGACCTATGGCTACACCTTC
NA	few	TRBV5-1	TRBJ2-1	CASSLEGNEQFF	TGCGCCAGCAGCTTGGAGGGCAATGAGCAGTTCTTC
NA	NA	TRBV28	TRBJ2-3	CASKGTSGVDTQYF	TGTGCCAGCAAGGGGACTTCGGGTGTAGATACGCAGTATTTT
NA	once	TRBV7-2	TRBJ1-5	CASSFTGLNQPQHF	TGTGCCAGCAGCTTCACGGGCCTCAATCAGCCCCAGCATTTT
TRBD1	NA	TRBV30	TRBJ2-3	CAWQTGLVTDTQYF	TGTGCCTGGCAGACAGGGCTAGTCACAGATACGCAGTATTTT
NA	NA	TRBV28	TRBJ1-1	CASSWQGNTEAFF	TGTGCCAGCAGTTGGCAGGGGAACACTGAAGCTTTCTTT
TRBD2	NA	TRBV7-3	TRBJ2-1	CASSFPTSGSVNEQFF	TGTGCCAGCAGCTTCCCGACTAGCGGGAGTGTCAATGAGCAGTTCTTC
TRBD1	NA	TRBV6-1	TRBJ2-7	CASSGGTGGAYEQYF	TGTGCCAGCAGTGGCGGGACAGGCGGTGCCTACGAGCAGTACTTC
NA	NA	TRBV7-9	TRBJ2-3	CASSLLGQRDTQYF	TGTGCCAGCAGCTTACTAGGACAGCGCGATACGCAGTATTTT
TRBD2	NA	TRBV27	TRBJ2-1	CASSPPSGRPTNEQFF	TGTGCCAGCAGTCCTCCTAGCGGGAGACCCACCAATGAGCAGTTCTTC
NA	NA	TRBV28	TRBJ2-7	CASSPNEFQYF	TGTGCCAGCAGTCCCAACGAATTTCAGTACTTC
TRBD1	NA	TRBV29-1	TRBJ2-5	CSVFGTGLQETQYF	TGCAGCGTTTTTGGGACAGGGCTACAAGAGACCCAGTACTTC
NA	NA	TRBV2	TRBJ2-1	CASSRSLNNEQFF	TGTGCCAGCAGTCGATCACTCAACAATGAGCAGTTCTTC
NA	NA	TRBV23-1	TRBJ2-3	CASSIPDTQYF	TGCGCCAGCAGTATTCCAGATACGCAGTATTTT